The 26 T cell receptor beta chains below come from one sample, sequenced in a study of cytomegalovirus exposure and HLA in healthy donors. Only in-frame clones appear in the TCRdb table, and some are missing; sequencing was by immunoSEQ multiplex PCR. The data hold roughly 240,000 clones, with just under 90% observed a single time. Sequenced input: PBMCs. The receptors shown here come from a man younger than 35 in good health and CMV-seronegative.

The chain employs TRBV28 and TRBJ1-3, with a weak D call TRBD1 (5 bases). CDR1 MDHEN and CDR2 SYDVKM come from the germline V gene. The CDR3 totals 15 residues. Trimming left V 4 bases short and J 8 bases short, with 18 bases between. The CDR3 is CASSSASGLRDTIYF. The CDR3 DNA is TGTGCCAGCAGTTCGGCGTCGGGACTACGGGACACCATATATTTT.

The rearrangement joins TRBV15 to TRBJ2-7, with TRBD1 identical over 7 bases. CDR3 length: 12 amino acids. Germline CDR1 LNHNV, CDR2 YYDKDF (reference sequence). V shed 3 bases, J shed 6 bases, and the junction held 2 bases outside the gene matches. The CDR3 DNA is TGTGCCACCAGCAGGGCAGGGGGCGAGCAGTACTTC. Amino acid sequence: CATSRAGGEQYF.

In this sample, this clone turned up a few times. The rearrangement uses TRBV28 and TRBJ1-6; D not resolved. The V end lost 4 bases, the J end lost 5 bases, and 9 bases lay between the germline ends. The CDR3 loop spans 14 amino acids. Germline V lookup: CDR1 MDHEN, CDR2 SYDVKM. The CDR3: CASSSSGDNSPLHF. The CDR3 DNA reads as TGTGCCAGCAGTTCCTCAGGTGATAATTCACCCCTCCACTTT. Together with reference TRBV28 and TRBJ1-6, the CDR3 gives the full variable domain: DVKVTQSSRYLVKRTGEKVFLECVQDMDHENMFWYRQDPGLGLRLIYFSYDVKMKEKGDIPEGYSVSREKKERFSLILESASTNQTSMYLCASSSSGDNSPLHFGNGTRLTVT.

V is TRBV6-5 and J is TRBJ1-1; TRBD1 matches 8 bases. The CDR3 consists of 15 residues. Germline assignment: CDR1 MNHEY and CDR2 SVGAGI. V lost 2 bases, J lost 6 bases, and 8 bases stayed unmatched. The CDR3 spells CASSYDWQGAAEAFF. The CDR3 region has the DNA TGTGCCAGCAGTTACGATTGGCAGGGGGCGGCTGAAGCTTTCTTT.

The chain carries TRBV30 and TRBJ1-6; D is uncertain. The germline V gene encodes CDR1 GTSNPN and CDR2 SVGIG (reference sequence). V gave up 0 bases and J gave up 10 bases, with 13 bases separating them. The CDR3 runs 14 residues. The CDR3 DNA is TGTGCCTGGAGTGTACGCGCCTCTGCCTCACCCCTCCACTTT. Protein sequence: CAWSVRASASPLHF.

V gene TRBV19 combines with J gene TRBJ2-1, with TRBD2 as a possible D gene (6 bases). The CDR3 consists of 14 residues. Germline V gives CDR1 LNHDA, CDR2 SQIVND (reference sequence). Trimming stripped 6 bases from V and 5 bases from J, with 14 bases between. The CDR3 region is CASRPRSGHNEQFF. CDR3 nucleotides: TGTGCCAGTAGACCCAGAAGCGGGCACAATGAGCAGTTCTTC.

This chain joins TRBV28 and TRBJ2-7, with 7 bases lining up with TRBD2. Germline V gene lookup returns CDR1 MDHEN and CDR2 SYDVKM. V was pared by 7 bases and J by 3 bases, with 9 bases of the junction left unmatched. The CDR3 is 14 residues long. Here the CDR3 DNA reads TGTGCCAGCATTTCTAAAGCGGGACTCTACGAGCAGTACTTC. Its protein is CASISKAGLYEQYF.

V is TRBV5-1 and J is TRBJ2-3; D might be TRBD1 (6 bases). The germline gives CDR1 SGHRS, CDR2 YFSETQ. The ends were cut back, 4 bases at V and 7 bases at J, with 10 bases in the middle. CDR3 size: 12 residues. CDR3 loop: CASSPRGNTQYF. DNA for the CDR3: TGCGCCAGCAGCCCTAGGGGGAATACGCAGTATTTT.

The chain combines TRBV27 with TRBJ2-7; a weak D match, TRBD1 (5 bases). The CDR3 loop spans 12 amino acids. CDR1 and CDR2 from the germline V gene are MNHEY and SMNVEV (reference sequence). The ends were cut back, 2 bases at V and 12 bases at J, with 14 bases in the middle. For the CDR3, the DNA is TGTGCCAGCAGTTTACTACAGGACCTATTGTACTTC. This sequence encodes CASSLLQDLLYF.

The chain couples TRBV5-1 to TRBJ2-7, with 11 nucleotides matching TRBD2. J was trimmed by 2 bases and V by 6 bases; bases with no gene match: 4. Per the germline V gene, CDR1 is SGHRS and CDR2 is YFSETQ. This CDR3 contains 14 residues. The CDR3 protein is CASTPTSGTYEQYF. CDR3 sequence (DNA): TGCGCCAGCACCCCGACTAGCGGGACCTACGAGCAGTACTTC.

The chain links TRBV7-2 to TRBJ2-1; 8 positions agree with TRBD2. Germline CDR1 and CDR2: SGHTA and FQGNSA. V dropped 2 bases and J dropped 4; count of bases not matched to a gene: 4. The CDR3 runs to 15 residues. The CDR3 DNA is TGTGCCAGCAGCTTATATAGCGGGGTATACAATGAGCAGTTCTTC. Translating it yields CASSLYSGVYNEQFF.

V and J are TRBV28 and TRBJ1-5, with 7 bases aligning to TRBD1. CDR3 length: 16 residues. The trim removed 4 bases at V and 0 bases at J, leaving 6 bases unmatched. Germline CDR1 is MDHEN and CDR2 is SYDVKM. For the CDR3, the DNA is TGTGCCAGCAGTTGGGGACAGCTCTATAGCAATCAGCCCCAGCATTTT. Its protein product is CASSWGQLYSNQPQHF.

This clone was seen only once. The chain is built from TRBV4-1 and TRBJ2-5, with 14 bases matching TRBD2. Trimming cost V 4 bases and J 7 bases; bases outside gene matches: 5. The CDR3 runs 15 residues. CDR1 and CDR2 (germline): MGHRA, YSYEKL. CDR3 residues: CASSLGGLAGGTQYF. The CDR3 nucleotides are TGCGCCAGCAGCCTCGGCGGACTAGCGGGGGGGACCCAGTACTTC.

This clone was observed a few times. The chain has TRBV6-6 and TRBJ1-6; no clear D gene. The CDR3 runs 13 residues. V dropped 5 bases and J dropped 18 bases, with 20 bases sitting between them. The V gene's germline CDR1 is MNHNY and CDR2 SVGAGI (reference sequence). The CDR3 bases are TGTGCCAGCAGTCCCACCCGGGCGAGCGGTTACCACTTT. This sequence encodes CASSPTRASGYHF.

The chain couples TRBV27 to TRBJ2-3; 7 bases fit TRBD2. Germline lookup yields CDR1 MNHEY and CDR2 SMNVEV (reference sequence). The CDR3 contains 14 residues. V dropped 6 bases and J dropped 1; count of bases not matched to a gene: 4. CDR3 amino acids: CASSLRERTDTQYF. CDR3 nucleotide sequence: TGTGCCAGCAGCCTGCGGGAGCGCACAGATACGCAGTATTTT.

The chain carries TRBV14 and TRBJ2-7; D remains ambiguous. V was trimmed by 0 bases and J by 3 bases, leaving 12 bases between them. This CDR3 comprises 15 residues. Germline V gives CDR1 SGHDN, CDR2 FVKESK. The CDR3 protein is CASSQETARFYEQYF. CDR3 coding DNA: TGTGCCAGCAGCCAAGAAACAGCCCGGTTCTACGAGCAGTACTTC.

V usage is TRBV19 and J usage is TRBJ1-1; tentative D call: TRBD1 (6 bases). The germline CDR1 and CDR2 sequences are LNHDA and SQIVND (reference sequence). V was pared by 7 bases and J by 6 bases, with 30 bases between. The CDR3 is 18 amino acids. CDR3 bases: TGTGCCAGTATGAGAGACAGGTCTTCTCTCTCCCCATTACCTGAAGCTTTCTTT. It translates to CASMRDRSSLSPLPEAFF.

The rearrangement uses TRBV10-3 and TRBJ1-5; 9 positions agree with TRBD1. Germline assignment: CDR1 ENHRY and CDR2 SYGVKD. The CDR3 has 13 amino acids. V was pared by 9 bases and J by 9 bases, with 9 bases of the junction left unmatched. The chain's CDR3 is CAIESGQGGPQHF. The DNA of the CDR3 is TGTGCCATAGAGTCGGGACAGGGAGGGCCCCAGCATTTT.

The chain joins TRBV7-2 to TRBJ2-7; no firm D call. Trimming shortened V by 3 bases and J by 13 bases, and 16 bases separated the two germline ends. This CDR3 is 12 amino acids long. Per the germline V gene, CDR1 is SGHTA and CDR2 is FQGNSA. CDR3 nucleotide sequence: TGTGCCAGCAGCTTGGGCAGGCCAAAGGTCTACTTC. Translated: CASSLGRPKVYF.

The chain carries TRBV28 and TRBJ2-2; D is possibly TRBD1 (6 bases). CDR3 length: 16 amino acids. Trimming pared 6 bases from V and 6 bases from J, leaving 20 bases between. Looked up from germline, CDR1 is MDHEN and CDR2 is SYDVKM. For the CDR3, the DNA is TGTGCCAGCAGGCGGACAGCCTACAAGGGGGCCGGGGAGCTGTTTTTT. Protein: CASRRTAYKGAGELFF.

This sequence joins TRBV7-6 and TRBJ2-7; the D gene is possibly TRBD1 (6 bases). CDR1 is SGHVS, CDR2 FNYEAQ, per germline. The CDR3 consists of 14 residues. The V gene lost 3 bases and the J gene lost 3 bases, with 12 bases spanning the gap. The CDR3 DNA sequence: TGTGCCAGCAGCTTCGGACAGATAGACTACGAGCAGTACTTC. Protein sequence: CASSFGQIDYEQYF.

The CDR3: CASSLLPPELFF. In DNA form, the CDR3 reads TGTGCCAGCAGTTTACTACCTCCTGAGCTGTTTTTT. The rearrangement links TRBV28 to TRBJ2-2, with D unresolved. The CDR3 has 12 amino acids. V shed 2 bases and J shed 11 bases, with 9 bases lying between them. The germline V gene encodes CDR1 MDHEN and CDR2 SYDVKM.

The chain uses TRBV5-1 and TRBJ1-1; D might be TRBD1 (6 bases). There are 13 residues in the CDR3. V was trimmed by 3 bases and J by 3 bases, leaving 9 bases between them. Per the germline V gene, CDR1 is SGHRS and CDR2 is YFSETQ. This CDR3 reads CASSSGHYTEAFF. The CDR3 DNA reads as TGCGCCAGCAGCTCGGGACATTACACTGAAGCTTTCTTT.

This clone appeared a few times. Other DNA sequences in the same sample also yield this CDR3. The chain combines TRBV19 with TRBJ2-7; unclear D gene. Trimming removed 1 base from V and 0 bases from J, with 4 bases in between. Germline V gene sequence: CDR1 LNHDA, CDR2 SQIVND (reference sequence). The length of the CDR3 is 13 residues. The CDR3 protein is CASSIGSSYEQYF. Written as DNA, the CDR3 is TGTGCCAGTAGTATAGGGAGCTCCTACGAGCAGTACTTC.

This clone was seen just once. The chain recombines TRBV14 with TRBJ2-7; D is ambiguous. Trimming shortened V by 3 bases and J by 0 bases, and 12 bases separated the two germline ends. The CDR3 covers 15 residues. The germline V gene has CDR1 SGHDN and CDR2 FVKESK. In nucleotides, the CDR3 is TGTGCCAGCAGCCAGTGGGCTACCAGCTCCTACGAGCAGTACTTC. It translates to CASSQWATSSYEQYF.

The rearrangement joins TRBV27 to TRBJ1-5; D is possibly TRBD1 (6 bases). The CDR3 sequence is 14 residues long. In germline, CDR1 is MNHEY, CDR2 SMNVEV (reference sequence). Trimming took off 5 bases at V and 3 bases at J, with 11 bases between the two ends. CDR3 nucleotide sequence: TGTGCCAGCAGTCCTACAGGGTTCAATCAGCCCCAGCATTTT. Its protein product is CASSPTGFNQPQHF.